The rows below give T cell receptor beta chains drawn from one sample of a study of blood T cell repertoires in COVID-19. Data came from immunoSEQ multiplex PCR; TCRdb stores just in-frame clones and leaves some out. The data show 200,000 or so clones, with around 86% seen just once and 5.9% held by the top ten. Material: peripheral blood. The source of these receptors is a man older than 75 with acute or convalescent COVID-19. Both conserved end residues are part of each CDR3. The order of the fields is J gene, clone size, V gene, D gene, CDR3 DNA, CDR3 protein. D genes are given only for firm matches. A row's size may be missing; if present it is once, few, many or a size class.

>TRBJ1-4|-|TRBV4-2|-
TGTGCCAGCAGCCCCAGAGGAGGGGCAGCCGAAAAACTGTTTTTT
CASSPRGGAAEKLFF
>TRBJ2-3|-|TRBV5-1|-
TGCGCCAGCAGGAGATCAGATACGCAGTATTTT
CASRRSDTQYF
>TRBJ1-1|-|TRBV7-2|-
TGTGCCAGCAGCCCAGGACAGTATGGGACTGAAGCTTTCTTT
CASSPGQYGTEAFF
>TRBJ2-5|-|TRBV5-1|TRBD2
TGCGCCAGCAGCTTGGAGCGGGGTGGTGAGACCCAGTACTTC
CASSLERGGETQYF
>TRBJ1-1|-|TRBV28|TRBD1
TGTGCCAGCAGCGACAGGGTTCATGAAGCTTTCTTT
CASSDRVHEAFF
>TRBJ1-4|few|TRBV7-2|TRBD1
TGTGCCAGCAGCTTCGGGGTCAGGGGGGAAAAACTGTTTTTT
CASSFGVRGEKLFF
>TRBJ2-1|-|TRBV19|-
TGTGCCAGTAACCCTGAACCGGGGGTGGGAGGCCACTACAATGAGCAGTTCTTC
CASNPEPGVGGHYNEQFF
>TRBJ2-1|-|TRBV27|TRBD1
TGTGCCAGCAGTTTTGGACAGGGCTCCTACAATGAGCAGTTCTTC
CASSFGQGSYNEQFF
>TRBJ2-1|-|TRBV7-3|TRBD2
TGTGCCAGCAGCCTTACTAGCGGGAGATACAATGAGCAGTTCTTC
CASSLTSGRYNEQFF
>TRBJ1-1|-|TRBV4-2|TRBD1
TGTGCCAGCAGCCAACAGGGGGCTGGAATCGTCGTGAACACTGAAGCTTTCTTT
CASSQQGAGIVVNTEAFF
>TRBJ2-1|-|TRBV7-2|-
TGTGCCAGCAGCCGAAATCAGGGGAATGAGCAGTTCTTC
CASSRNQGNEQFF
>TRBJ1-1|-|TRBV5-4|-
TGTGCCAGCAGCTTATGGGGGCGCAACACTGAAGCTTTCTTT
CASSLWGRNTEAFF
>TRBJ1-2|-|TRBV7-9|-
TGTGCCAGCAGTCCCGGGAAGGGCGGCTACACCTTC
CASSPGKGGYTF
>TRBJ2-1|-|TRBV5-1|TRBD2
TGCGCCAGCAGCTTATATAGCGGGAGGGGGAATGAGCAGTTCTTC
CASSLYSGRGNEQFF
>TRBJ2-5|-|TRBV6-5|-
TGTGCCAGCAGTTACTCGATACTGGCCGCGGGGACCCAGTACTTC
CASSYSILAAGTQYF
>TRBJ1-3|-|TRBV7-2|-
TGTGCCAGCAGCTCCGGTGACTCTGGAAACACCATATATTTT
CASSSGDSGNTIYF
>TRBJ2-1|-|TRBV7-2|-
TGTGCCAGCAGCTTAGGGGGCCCGGATGAGCAGTTCTTC
CASSLGGPDEQFF
>TRBJ1-2|-|TRBV2|-
TGTGCCAGCAGTGGGGGAACAGGATTTAACTATGGCTACACCTTC
CASSGGTGFNYGYTF
>TRBJ2-7|-|TRBV18|TRBD1
TGTGCCAGCTCACCGGGACAGGGGATTAACTACGAGCAGTACTTC
CASSPGQGINYEQYF
>TRBJ2-1|-|TRBV27|TRBD2
TGTGCCAGCAGTTTAAGCGGGAGCTCCTACAATGAGCAGTTCTTC
CASSLSGSSYNEQFF
>TRBJ1-5|-|TRBV19|TRBD1
TGTACCAGTGGAGACAGGGGGTACAATCAGCCCCAGCATTTT
CTSGDRGYNQPQHF
>TRBJ2-1|-|TRBV23-1|TRBD1
TGCGCCAGCAGTCAATCAGGGACAGGGTGTTACAATGAGCAGTTCTTC
CASSQSGTGCYNEQFF
>TRBJ2-4|-|TRBV10-1|TRBD1
TGCGCCAGCAGTGCAGGACAGGGGCGGTCGGACATTCAGTACTTC
CASSAGQGRSDIQYF
>TRBJ2-5|-|TRBV24-1|TRBD1
TGTGCCACCAGTGATCCCCCCGGGACAGGGGGTGGAGAGACCCAGTACTTC
CATSDPPGTGGGETQYF
>TRBJ2-3|-|TRBV3-1/TRBV3-2|-
TGTGCCAGCAGCCAAGGACTACTAGGGGGTACAGAGCAGTATTTT
CASSQGLLGGTEQYF
>TRBJ1-3|-|TRBV5-5|-
TGTGCCAGCAGCTTGGACGCAGGGATTGCTGGAAACACCATATATTTT
CASSLDAGIAGNTIYF
>TRBJ2-2|-|TRBV25-1|-
TGTGCCAGCAGAGGGGCAGGGGAGCTGTTTTTT
CASRGAGELFF
>TRBJ2-5|-|TRBV27|TRBD1
TGTGCCAGCAGAGGCGGGACAGGAAAAGAGACCCAGTACTTC
CASRGGTGKETQYF
>TRBJ2-2|-|TRBV7-3|TRBD1
TGTGCCAGCAGCTCGACAGGGGGAAACACCGGGGAGCTGTTTTTT
CASSSTGGNTGELFF
>TRBJ1-2|-|TRBV30|TRBD1
TGTGCCTGGAGAAGACAGGGTCTGAAGGGCTACACCTTC
CAWRRQGLKGYTF
>TRBJ2-3|-|TRBV6-1|-
TGTGCCAGCAGTGACGTTGTAGGAGGGACAGATACGCAGTATTTT
CASSDVVGGTDTQYF
>TRBJ2-5|-|TRBV19|-
TGTGCCAGTAGTGTCGGGGGAACGGGAGAGACCCAGTACTTC
CASSVGGTGETQYF
>TRBJ2-7|-|TRBV9|-
TGTGCCAGCAGCGTAGGGTGGTCCGGGATTCTCTACGAGCAGTACTTC
CASSVGWSGILYEQYF
>TRBJ1-1|-|TRBV6-1|-
TGTGCCAGCAGTGACAGGGGTAGGGTGAACACTGAAGCTTTCTTT
CASSDRGRVNTEAFF
>TRBJ2-6|-|TRBV2|TRBD1
TGTGCCAGCAGCGAGACAGGGTTGAGGGCCAACGTCCTGACTTTC
CASSETGLRANVLTF
>TRBJ2-2|-|TRBV5-1|TRBD2
TGCGCCAGCAGCCTCGGGACTATATCTGGGGAGCTGTTTTTT
CASSLGTISGELFF
>TRBJ2-5|-|TRBV18|-
TGTGCCAGCTCACTTGGACTGGCGGAGACCCAGTACTTC
CASSLGLAETQYF
>TRBJ2-1|-|TRBV3-1/TRBV3-2|TRBD2
TGTGCCAGCAGCCCGGGACTAGCCTACAATGAGCAGTTCTTC
CASSPGLAYNEQFF
>TRBJ2-1|-|TRBV19|TRBD1
TGTGCCAGTAGTATGGGCCGGGACAGGGTCAGGAGTGAGCAGTTCTTC
CASSMGRDRVRSEQFF
>TRBJ2-3|-|TRBV6-1|TRBD1
TGTGCCAGCAGTGAAGCAGGGGGCTGGACAGATACGCAGTATTTT
CASSEAGGWTDTQYF
>TRBJ1-1|-|TRBV7-2|-
TGTGCCAGCAGATCAAAGGAGGTCTTCGTGAACACTGAAGCTTTCTTT
CASRSKEVFVNTEAFF
>TRBJ2-1|-|TRBV10-1|TRBD2
TGCGCCAGCAGTGACCCGGGGGGATCGGATGAGCAGTTCTTC
CASSDPGGSDEQFF